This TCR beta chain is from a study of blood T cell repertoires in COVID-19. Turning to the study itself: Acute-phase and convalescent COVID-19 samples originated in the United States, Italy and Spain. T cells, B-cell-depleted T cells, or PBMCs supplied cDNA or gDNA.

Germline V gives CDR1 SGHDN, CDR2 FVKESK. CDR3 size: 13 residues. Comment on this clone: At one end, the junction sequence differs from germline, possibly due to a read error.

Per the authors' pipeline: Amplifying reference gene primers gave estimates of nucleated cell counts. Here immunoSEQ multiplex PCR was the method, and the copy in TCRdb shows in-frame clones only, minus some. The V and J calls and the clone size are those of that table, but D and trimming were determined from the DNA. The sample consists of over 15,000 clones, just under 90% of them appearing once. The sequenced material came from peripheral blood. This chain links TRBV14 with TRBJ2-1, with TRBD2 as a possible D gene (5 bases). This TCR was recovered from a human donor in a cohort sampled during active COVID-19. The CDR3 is CASSQASGNKQFF. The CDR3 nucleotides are TGTGCCAGCAGCCAAGCGAGCGGCAATAAGCAGTTCTTC.